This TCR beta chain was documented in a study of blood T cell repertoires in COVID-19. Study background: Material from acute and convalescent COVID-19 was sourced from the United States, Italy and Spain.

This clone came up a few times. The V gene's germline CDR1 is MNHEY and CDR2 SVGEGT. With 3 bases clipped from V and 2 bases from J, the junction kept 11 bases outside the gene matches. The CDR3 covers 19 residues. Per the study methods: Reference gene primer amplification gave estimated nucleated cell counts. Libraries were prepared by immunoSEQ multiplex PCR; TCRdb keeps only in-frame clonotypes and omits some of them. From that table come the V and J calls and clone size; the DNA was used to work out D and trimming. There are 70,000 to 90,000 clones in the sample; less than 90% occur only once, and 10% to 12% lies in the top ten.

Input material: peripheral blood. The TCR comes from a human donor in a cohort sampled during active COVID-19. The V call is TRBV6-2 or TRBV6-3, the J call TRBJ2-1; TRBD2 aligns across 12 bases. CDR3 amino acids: CASSYPSRTSGITYNEQFF. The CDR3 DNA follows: TGTGCCAGCAGTTATCCCTCTCGGACTAGCGGGATTACCTACAATGAGCAGTTCTTC.